This T cell receptor beta chain was observed in a study of T-cell reconstitution after alpha-beta-depleted transplantation in children. Broader study findings: The study reportedly traced alpha-beta T cells about two months after transplant to several hundred expanded graft clones. From surviving recipient T cells and thymic progenitors came the high day-60 TCRbeta diversity observed in some patients. T-cell counts and diversity at one year following transplant were attributed mainly to newly produced T cells.

CDR1 and CDR2 from the germline V gene are LGHNA and YNFKEQ. Between the trimmed V and J ends, which lost 4 bases and 0 bases, there was a span of 12 bases. This CDR3 is 16 amino acids long. It was with unique molecular identifiers that the TCRbeta library was prepared. MiXCR, run by TCRdb on the PCR reads, gives a single entry per CDR3 protein. The sample has around 580,000 distinct CDR3 sequences; approximately 30% are singletons. Remarks on this clonotype: The antigen remains undetermined.

The sequence derives from a boy younger than two with Wiskott-Aldrich syndrome, due to receive a stem cell transplant. Material: PBMCs, obtained before TCRalphabeta/CD19-depleted stem cell transplant. V is TRBV4-2 and J is TRBJ1-4, with a possible D match to TRBD1 (5 bases). Written as DNA, the CDR3 is TGTGCCAGCAGCCCAGGACAAGCGACAACTAATGAAAAACTGTTTTTT. Protein product: CASSPGQATTNEKLFF.